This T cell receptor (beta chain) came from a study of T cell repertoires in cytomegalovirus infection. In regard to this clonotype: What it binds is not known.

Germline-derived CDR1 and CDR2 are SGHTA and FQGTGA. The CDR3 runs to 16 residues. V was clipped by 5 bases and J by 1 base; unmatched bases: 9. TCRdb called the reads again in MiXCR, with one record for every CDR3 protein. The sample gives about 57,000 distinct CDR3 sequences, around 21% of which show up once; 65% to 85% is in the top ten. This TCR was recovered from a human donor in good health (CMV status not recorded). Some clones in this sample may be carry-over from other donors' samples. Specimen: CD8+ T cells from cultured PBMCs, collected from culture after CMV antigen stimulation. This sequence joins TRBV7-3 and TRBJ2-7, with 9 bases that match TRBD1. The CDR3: CASSNATGTGSYEQYF. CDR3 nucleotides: TGTGCCAGCAGCAACGCCACCGGGACAGGGTCCTACGAGCAGTACTTC.